This paragraph reports one TCR beta chain. No conserved phenylalanine or tryptophan is present at the end of the CDR3, so a read error is the likely explanation. No DNA is shown, since the ends of the CDR3 on it are uncertain; the CDR3 is the one TCRdb lists. The data were taken from a study of tumor and adjacent non-tumor tissue in lung cancer. Study in general: Some 4.1 million productive TCRbeta reads were obtained per sample on average.

Germline lookup yields CDR1 SGHAT and CDR2 FQNNGV. The CDR3 numbers 14 amino acids, ends counted. Three rounds of nested PCR, following a modified ARM-PCR protocol, produced the TCRbeta library. Each CDR3 protein is one row after TCRdb ran MiXCR on the multiplex PCR reads. The sample includes 90,000 to 100,000 distinct CDR3 sequences, roughly 80% seen only once; the top ten take roughly 33%. RNA was extracted from bulk tissue without any cell sorting. The normal lung tissue was taken more than 3 cm from the tumor edge. This chain joins TRBV11-2 and TRBJ2-2; the table calls TRBD2, which could not be checked here. The sequence was collected from a man between 60 and 75 years old with small cell lung cancer. The sequenced material came from distant non-tumor lung tissue. The CDR3 region is CASSLTRETGELLS.